This TCR beta chain comes out of a study of T cell responses to AZD1222 COVID-19 vaccine. Only in-frame clones appear in the TCRdb table, and some are missing; sequencing was by immunoSEQ multiplex PCR. The repertoire holds tens of thousands of clones, with 86% as singletons. This TCR was sampled from an adult in good health. This specimen was peripheral blood, taken on day 0 of AZD1222 vaccination.

The CDR3 region is CASSYRGSATNEKLFF. The CDR3 nucleotides are TGCGCCAGCAGCTATCGAGGGTCTGCAACTAATGAAAAACTGTTTTTT. The chain employs TRBV5-1 and TRBJ1-4; D call uncertain. The CDR3 covers 16 residues. V was pared by 3 bases and J by 0 bases, with 12 bases between. Per the germline V gene, CDR1 is SGHRS and CDR2 is YFSETQ.